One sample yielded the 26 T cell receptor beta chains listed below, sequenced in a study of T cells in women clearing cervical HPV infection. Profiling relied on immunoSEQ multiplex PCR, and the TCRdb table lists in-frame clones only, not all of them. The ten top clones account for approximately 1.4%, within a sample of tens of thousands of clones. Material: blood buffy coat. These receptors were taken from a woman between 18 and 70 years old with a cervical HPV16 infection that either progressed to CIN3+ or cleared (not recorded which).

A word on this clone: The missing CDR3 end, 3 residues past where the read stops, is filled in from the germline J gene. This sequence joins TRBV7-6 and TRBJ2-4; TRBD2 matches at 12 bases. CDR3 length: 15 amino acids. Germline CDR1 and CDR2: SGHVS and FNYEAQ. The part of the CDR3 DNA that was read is TGTGCCAGCAGCCGGACTAGCGGGACTCAAGAGACT. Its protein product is CASSRTSGTQET. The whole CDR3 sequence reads CASSRTSGTQETQYF.

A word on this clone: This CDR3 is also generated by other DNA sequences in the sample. CDR3 bases read: TGCGCCAGCAGCAGGACTAGCGGGTCCTACGAG. Translated, it gives CASSRTSGSYE. The CDR3, in full, reads CASSRTSGSYEQYF. The chain employs TRBV5-1 and TRBJ2-7, with TRBD2 matching over 11 bases. The DNA ends 3 residues before the CDR3 does, and the rest of the CDR3 is filled in from the germline J gene. The CDR3 extends over 14 amino acids. Per germline, CDR1 SGHRS and CDR2 YFSETQ. V trimming: 4 bases; J trimming: 1 base; junction bases outside the gene matches: 1. The whole variable domain, filled in from reference TRBV5-1 and TRBJ2-7, reads KAGVTQTPRYLIKTRGQQVTLSCSPISGHRSVSWYQQTPGQGLQFLFEYFSETQRNKGNFPGRFSGRQFSNSRSEMNVSTLELGDSALYLCASSRTSGSYEQYFGPGTRLTVT.

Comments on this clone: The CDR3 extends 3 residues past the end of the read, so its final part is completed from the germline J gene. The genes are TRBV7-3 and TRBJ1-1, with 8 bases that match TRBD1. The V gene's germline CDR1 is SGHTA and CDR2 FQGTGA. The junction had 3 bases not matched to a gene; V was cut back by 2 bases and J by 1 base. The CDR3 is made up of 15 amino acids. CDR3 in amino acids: CASSLPGQGNTEAFF. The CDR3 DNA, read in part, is TGTGCCAGCAGCTTACCCGGACAGGGGAACACTGAA.

Here the CDR3 reads CASSSVRDYEQYF. The sequenced CDR3 bases are TGTGCCAGCAGCTCAGTACGAGACTACGAG. The chain combines TRBV7-2 with TRBJ2-7, with D unclear. The CDR3 end lies 3 residues beyond the end of the read and is filled in from the germline J gene. The V gene lost 4 bases and the J gene lost 3 bases, with 10 bases spanning the gap. The CDR3 is 13 residues long. Germline CDR1 reads SGHTA; CDR2 reads FQGNSA.

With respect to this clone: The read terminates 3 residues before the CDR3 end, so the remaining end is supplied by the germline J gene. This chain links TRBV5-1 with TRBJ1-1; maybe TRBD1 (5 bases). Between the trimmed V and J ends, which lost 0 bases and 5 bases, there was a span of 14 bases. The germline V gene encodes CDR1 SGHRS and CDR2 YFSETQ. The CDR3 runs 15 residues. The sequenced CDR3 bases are TGCGCCAGCAGCTTGGCCGGTAGGGGAGGGACTGAA. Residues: CASSLAGRGGTE. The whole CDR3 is CASSLAGRGGTEAFF.

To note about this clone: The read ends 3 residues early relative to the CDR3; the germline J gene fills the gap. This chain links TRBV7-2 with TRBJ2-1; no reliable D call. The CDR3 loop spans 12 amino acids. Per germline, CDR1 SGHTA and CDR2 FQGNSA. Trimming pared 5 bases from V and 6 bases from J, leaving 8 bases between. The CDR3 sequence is CASSAQINEQFF. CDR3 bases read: TGTGCCAGCAGCGCTCAGATCAATGAG.

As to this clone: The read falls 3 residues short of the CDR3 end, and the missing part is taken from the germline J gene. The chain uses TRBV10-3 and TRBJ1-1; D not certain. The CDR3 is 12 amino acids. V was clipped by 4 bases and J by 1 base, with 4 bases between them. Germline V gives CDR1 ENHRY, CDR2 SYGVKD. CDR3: CAISGQNTEAFF. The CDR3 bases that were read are TGTGCCATCAGTGGACAGAACACTGAA.

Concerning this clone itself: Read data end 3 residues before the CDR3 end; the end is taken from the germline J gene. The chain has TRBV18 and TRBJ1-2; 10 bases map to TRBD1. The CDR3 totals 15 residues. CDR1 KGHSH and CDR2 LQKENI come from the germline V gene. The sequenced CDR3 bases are TGTGCCAGCTCACCACGACAGGGGGCGAGATACGAC. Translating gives CASSPRQGARYD. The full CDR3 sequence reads CASSPRQGARYDYTF.

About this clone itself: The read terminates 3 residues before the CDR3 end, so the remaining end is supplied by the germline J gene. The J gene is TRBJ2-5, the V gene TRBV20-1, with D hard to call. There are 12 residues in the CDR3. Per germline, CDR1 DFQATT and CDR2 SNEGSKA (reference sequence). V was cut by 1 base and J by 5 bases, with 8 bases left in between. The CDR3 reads CSARVRRETQYF. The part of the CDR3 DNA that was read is TGCAGTGCTAGAGTTCGGCGGGAGACC.

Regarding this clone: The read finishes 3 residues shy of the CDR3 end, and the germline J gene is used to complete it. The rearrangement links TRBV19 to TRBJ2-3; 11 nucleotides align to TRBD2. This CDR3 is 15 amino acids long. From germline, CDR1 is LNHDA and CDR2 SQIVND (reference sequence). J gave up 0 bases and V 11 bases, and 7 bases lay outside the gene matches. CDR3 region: CAAASGRWSTDTQYF. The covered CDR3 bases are TGTGCCGCCGCTAGCGGGAGGTGGAGCACAGATACG. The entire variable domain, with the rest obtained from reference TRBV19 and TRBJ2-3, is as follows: DGGITQSPKYLFRKEGQNVTLSCEQNLNHDAMYWYRQDPGQGLRLIYYSQIVNDFQKGDIAEGYSVSREKKESFPLTVTSAQKNPTAFYLCAAASGRWSTDTQYFGPGTRLTVL.

CDR3 residues: CASGYRDRANEQFF. CDR3 DNA, as far as it was read: TGCGCCAGCGGATACCGGGACAGGGCCAATGAG. This sequence joins TRBV5-1 and TRBJ2-1, with TRBD1 identical over 9 bases. Read data end 3 residues before the CDR3 end; the end is taken from the germline J gene. The CDR3 totals 14 residues. Trimming removed 7 bases from V and 6 bases from J; junction bases left unmatched: 8. In germline, CDR1 is SGHRS, CDR2 YFSETQ.

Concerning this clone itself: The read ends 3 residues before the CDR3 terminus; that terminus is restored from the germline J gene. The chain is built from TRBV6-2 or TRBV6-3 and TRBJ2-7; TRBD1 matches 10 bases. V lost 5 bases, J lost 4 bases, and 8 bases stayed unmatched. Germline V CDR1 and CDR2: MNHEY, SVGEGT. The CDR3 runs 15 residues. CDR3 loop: CASSQPGQGWYEQYF. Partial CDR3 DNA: TGTGCCAGCAGTCAACCGGGACAGGGGTGGTACGAG.

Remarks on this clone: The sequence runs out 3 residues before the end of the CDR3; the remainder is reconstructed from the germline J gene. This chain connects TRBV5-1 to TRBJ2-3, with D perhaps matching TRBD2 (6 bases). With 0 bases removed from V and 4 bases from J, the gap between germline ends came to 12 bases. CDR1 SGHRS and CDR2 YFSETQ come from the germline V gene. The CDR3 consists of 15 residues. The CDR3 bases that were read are TGCGCCAGCAGCTTGGCCGCAGGGACTGCAGATACG. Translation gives CASSLAAGTADT. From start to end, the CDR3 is CASSLAAGTADTQYF.

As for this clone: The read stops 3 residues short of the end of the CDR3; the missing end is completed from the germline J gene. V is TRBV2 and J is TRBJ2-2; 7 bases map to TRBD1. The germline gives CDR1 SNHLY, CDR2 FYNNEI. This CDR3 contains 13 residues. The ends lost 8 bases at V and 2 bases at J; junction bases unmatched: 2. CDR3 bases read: TGTGCCAGCCAGGGGGTCAACACCGGGGAG. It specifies CASQGVNTGE. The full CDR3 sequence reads CASQGVNTGELFF.

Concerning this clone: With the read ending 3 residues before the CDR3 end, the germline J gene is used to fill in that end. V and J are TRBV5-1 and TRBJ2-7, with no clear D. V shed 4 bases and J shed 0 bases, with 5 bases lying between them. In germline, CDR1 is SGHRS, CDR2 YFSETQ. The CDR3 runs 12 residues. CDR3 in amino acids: CASSGSSYEQYF. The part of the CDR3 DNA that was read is TGCGCCAGCAGCGGCAGCTCCTACGAG.

The CDR3 DNA, read in part, is TGCGCCAGCAGCTGGGACAGTCCAGATGAAAAA. As protein: CASSWDSPDEK. Given in full, the CDR3 is CASSWDSPDEKLFF. The chain couples TRBV5-1 to TRBJ1-4; 7 bases fit TRBD1. The read stops 3 residues short of the end of the CDR3; the missing end is completed from the germline J gene. The CDR3 length is 14 residues. J was trimmed by 6 bases and V by 3 bases; bases with no gene match: 5. Germline values: CDR1 SGHRS, CDR2 YFSETQ.

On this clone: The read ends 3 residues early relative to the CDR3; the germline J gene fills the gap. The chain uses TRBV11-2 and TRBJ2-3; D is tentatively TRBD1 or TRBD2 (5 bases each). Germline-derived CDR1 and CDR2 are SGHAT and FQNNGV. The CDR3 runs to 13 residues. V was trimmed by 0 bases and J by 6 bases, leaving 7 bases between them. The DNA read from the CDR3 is TGTGCCAGCAGCTTAGAGAGGGGTGATACG. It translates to CASSLERGDT. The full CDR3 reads CASSLERGDTQYF.

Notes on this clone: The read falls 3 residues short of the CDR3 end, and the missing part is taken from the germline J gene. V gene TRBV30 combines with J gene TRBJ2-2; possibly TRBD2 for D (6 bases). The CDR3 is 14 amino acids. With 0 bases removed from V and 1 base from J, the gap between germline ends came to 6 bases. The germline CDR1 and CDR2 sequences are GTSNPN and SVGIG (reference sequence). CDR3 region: CAWSVSGNTGELFF. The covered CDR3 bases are TGTGCCTGGAGTGTTAGCGGGAACACCGGGGAG.

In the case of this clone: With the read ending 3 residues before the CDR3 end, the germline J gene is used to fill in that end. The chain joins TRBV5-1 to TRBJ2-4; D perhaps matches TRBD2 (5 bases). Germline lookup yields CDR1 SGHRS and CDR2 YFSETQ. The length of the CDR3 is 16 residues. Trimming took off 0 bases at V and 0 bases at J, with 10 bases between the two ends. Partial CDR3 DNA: TGCGCCAGCAGCTTGGTGGCTAGCTCAGCCAAAAACATT. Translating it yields CASSLVASSAKNI. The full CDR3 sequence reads CASSLVASSAKNIQYF. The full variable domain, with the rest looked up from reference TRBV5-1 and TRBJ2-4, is KAGVTQTPRYLIKTRGQQVTLSCSPISGHRSVSWYQQTPGQGLQFLFEYFSETQRNKGNFPGRFSGRQFSNSRSEMNVSTLELGDSALYLCASSLVASSAKNIQYFGAGTRLSVL.

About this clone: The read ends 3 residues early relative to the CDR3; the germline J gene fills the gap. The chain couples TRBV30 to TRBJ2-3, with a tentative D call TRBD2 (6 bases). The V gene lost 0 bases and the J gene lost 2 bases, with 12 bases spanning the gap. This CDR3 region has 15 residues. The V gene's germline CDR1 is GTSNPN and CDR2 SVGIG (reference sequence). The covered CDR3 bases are TGTGCCTGGAGTGTAAGGGCGGGAAACACAGATACG. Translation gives CAWSVRAGNTDT. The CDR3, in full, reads CAWSVRAGNTDTQYF.

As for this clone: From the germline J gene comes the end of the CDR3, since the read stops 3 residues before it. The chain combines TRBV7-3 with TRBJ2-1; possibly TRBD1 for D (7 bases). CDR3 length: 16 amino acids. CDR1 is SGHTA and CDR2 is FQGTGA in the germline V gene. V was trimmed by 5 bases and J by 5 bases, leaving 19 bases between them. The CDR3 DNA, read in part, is TGTGCCAGCAGCAGGGAGACAGGGAGGCCTAACAATGAG. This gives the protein CASSRETGRPNNE. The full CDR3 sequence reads CASSRETGRPNNEQFF. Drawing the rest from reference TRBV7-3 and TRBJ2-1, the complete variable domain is GAGVSQTPSNKVTEKGKYVELRCDPISGHTALYWYRQSLGQGPEFLIYFQGTGAADDSGLPNDRFFAVRPEGSVSTLKIQRTERGDSAVYLCASSRETGRPNNEQFFGPGTRLTVL.

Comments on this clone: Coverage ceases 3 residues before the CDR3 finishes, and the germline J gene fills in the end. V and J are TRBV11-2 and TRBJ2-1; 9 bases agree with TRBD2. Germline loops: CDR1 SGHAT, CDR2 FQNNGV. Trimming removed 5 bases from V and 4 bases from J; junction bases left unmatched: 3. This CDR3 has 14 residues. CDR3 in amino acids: CASSRLADYNEQFF. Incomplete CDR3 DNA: TGTGCCAGCAGCCGACTAGCGGATTACAATGAG.

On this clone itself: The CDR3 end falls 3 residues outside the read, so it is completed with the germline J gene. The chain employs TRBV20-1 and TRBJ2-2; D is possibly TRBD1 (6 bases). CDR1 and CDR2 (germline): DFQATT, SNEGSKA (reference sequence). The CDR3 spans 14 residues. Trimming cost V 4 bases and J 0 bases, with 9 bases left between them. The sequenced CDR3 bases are TGCAGTGCTATGGACAGTACGAACACCGGGGAG. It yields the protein CSAMDSTNTGE. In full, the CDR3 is CSAMDSTNTGELFF.

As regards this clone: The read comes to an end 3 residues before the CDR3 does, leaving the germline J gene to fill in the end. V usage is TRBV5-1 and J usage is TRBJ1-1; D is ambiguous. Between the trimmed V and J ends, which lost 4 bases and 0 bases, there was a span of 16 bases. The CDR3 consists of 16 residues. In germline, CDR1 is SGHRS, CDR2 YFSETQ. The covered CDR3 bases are TGCGCCAGCAGCCTACTAGCCGGGCCGATGAACACTGAA. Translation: CASSLLAGPMNTE. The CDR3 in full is CASSLLAGPMNTEAFF.

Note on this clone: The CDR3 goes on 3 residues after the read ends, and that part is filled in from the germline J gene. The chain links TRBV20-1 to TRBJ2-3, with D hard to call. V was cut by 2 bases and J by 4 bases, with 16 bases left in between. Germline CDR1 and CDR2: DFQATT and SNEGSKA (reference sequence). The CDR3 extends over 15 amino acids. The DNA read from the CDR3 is TGCAGTGCTAGAAGTAGCCCGACCGGCGCAGATACG. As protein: CSARSSPTGADT. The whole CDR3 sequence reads CSARSSPTGADTQYF.

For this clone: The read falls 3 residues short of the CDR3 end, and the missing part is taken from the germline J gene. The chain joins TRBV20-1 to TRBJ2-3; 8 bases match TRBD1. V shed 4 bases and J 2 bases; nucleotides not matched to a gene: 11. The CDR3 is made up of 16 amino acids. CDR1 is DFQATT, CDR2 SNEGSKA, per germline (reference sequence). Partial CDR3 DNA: TGCAGTGCTAATGGACAGGGCAGATGGACCACAGATACG. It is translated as CSANGQGRWTTDT. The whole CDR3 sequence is CSANGQGRWTTDTQYF.